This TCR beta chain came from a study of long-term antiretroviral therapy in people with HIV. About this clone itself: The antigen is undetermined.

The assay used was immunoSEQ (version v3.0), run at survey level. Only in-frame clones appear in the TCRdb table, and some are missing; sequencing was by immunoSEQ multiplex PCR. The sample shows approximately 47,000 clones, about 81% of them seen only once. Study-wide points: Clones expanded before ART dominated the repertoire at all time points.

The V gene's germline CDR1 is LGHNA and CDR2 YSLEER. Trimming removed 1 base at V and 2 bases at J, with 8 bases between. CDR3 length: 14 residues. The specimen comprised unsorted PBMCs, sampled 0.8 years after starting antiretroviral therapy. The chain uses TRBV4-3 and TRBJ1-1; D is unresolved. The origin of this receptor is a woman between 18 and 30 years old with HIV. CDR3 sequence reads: CASSQVLPNTEAFF. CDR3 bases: TGCGCCAGCAGCCAAGTACTCCCTAACACTGAAGCTTTCTTT.